These T cell receptor beta chains were read from a single sample in a study of blood T cell repertoires in COVID-19. Using immunoSEQ multiplex PCR, the repertoire was profiled, and TCRdb retains in-frame clones only, with some absent. Of about 230,000 clones detected, 83% appear once; the ten largest clones hold roughly 1.2%. The sample taken for sequencing was peripheral blood. The receptor source for this set is a woman between 25 and 40 years old with COVID-19, enrolled during active disease. The CDR3 runs from the conserved cysteine through the conserved F or W. The D gene is left open where the match is weak. The size of a clone is reported for some rows only, either as once, few or many, or as a class for expanded clones.

cdr3_aa cdr3_nt d_call cdr3_length clone_size j_call v_call
CASQGGYYEQYF TGTGCCAGCCAGGGGGGTTACTACGAGCAGTACTTC NA 12 NA TRBJ2-7 TRBV7-9
CASSVGVGDRYEQYF TGTGCCAGCAGCGTAGGGGTGGGAGACCGCTACGAGCAGTACTTC NA 15 NA TRBJ2-7 TRBV9
CASSATGTSFSYEQYF TGTGCCAGCTCAGCAACAGGGACTAGCTTCTCCTACGAGCAGTACTTC TRBD2 16 once TRBJ2-7 TRBV18
CASSENTGVVGYTF TGTGCCAGCAGTGAGAATACAGGGGTCGTTGGCTACACCTTC TRBD1 14 NA TRBJ1-2 TRBV25-1
CSVEDPLAGGYEQFF TGCAGCGTTGAAGATCCGCTAGCGGGAGGGTATGAGCAGTTCTTC TRBD2 15 NA TRBJ2-1 TRBV29-1
CASSQNDGGTYEQYF TGCGCCAGCAGCCAAAACGACGGGGGTACCTACGAGCAGTACTTC NA 15 NA TRBJ2-7 TRBV4-3
CATSRGRNLNGYGYTF TGTGCCACCAGCAGAGGCCGAAACTTAAATGGTTATGGCTACACCTTC NA 16 NA TRBJ1-2 TRBV15
CASSLRGPNNSPLHF TGTGCCAGCAGCTTGAGGGGGCCGAATAATTCACCCCTCCACTTT TRBD1 15 NA TRBJ1-6 TRBV5-4
CASSLGGGTKYNEQFF TGTGCCAGTAGTCTCGGGGGGGGTACGAAGTACAATGAGCAGTTCTTC TRBD2 16 NA TRBJ2-1 TRBV19
CASSSRGASTDTQYF TGTGCCAGCAGTTCAAGAGGCGCTAGCACAGATACGCAGTATTTT NA 15 NA TRBJ2-3 TRBV7-9
CASSLAGGIREQYF TGTGCCAGCAGCCTAGCAGGGGGAATAAGGGAGCAGTACTTC TRBD1 14 NA TRBJ2-7 TRBV7-8
CASSVGTGESEAFF TGTGCCAGCAGCGTGGGGACAGGGGAATCTGAAGCTTTCTTT TRBD1 14 NA TRBJ1-1 TRBV7-2
CAWSIQGGTGELFF TGTGCCTGGAGTATACAGGGGGGAACCGGGGAGCTGTTTTTT TRBD1 14 NA TRBJ2-2 TRBV30
CASSPRSDTQYF TGTGCCAGTAGCCCTCGGTCAGATACGCAGTATTTT NA 12 NA TRBJ2-3 TRBV19
CASSLNSYNEQFF TGTGCCAGCAGTTTAAACAGCTACAATGAGCAGTTCTTC NA 13 NA TRBJ2-1 TRBV27
CASSLLSGRAEDTQYF TGTGCCAGCAGTCTCCTAAGCGGGAGGGCCGAGGATACGCAGTATTTT TRBD2 16 few TRBJ2-3 TRBV27
CASSLMSGNTEAFF TGTGCCAGCAGCTTAATGAGCGGGAACACTGAAGCTTTCTTT NA 14 few TRBJ1-1 TRBV7-9
CASSVDYRPPSGNTIYF TGTGCCAGCAGCGTAGATTACAGGCCCCCCTCTGGAAACACCATATATTTT NA 17 once TRBJ1-3 TRBV9
CASKGTGGNQPQHF TGTGCCAGCAAGGGGACAGGGGGCAATCAGCCCCAGCATTTT TRBD1 14 NA TRBJ1-5 TRBV28
CASTPTGWNEQFF TGTGCCAGTACCCCAACGGGTTGGAATGAGCAGTTCTTC NA 13 NA TRBJ2-1 TRBV19
CASSHAALAVYNEQFF TGCGCCAGCAGCCATGCCGCACTAGCGGTCTACAATGAGCAGTTCTTC TRBD2 16 NA TRBJ2-1 TRBV4-1
CASSYARTSGRRTYNEQFF TGTGCCAGCAGTTACGCCCGGACTAGCGGGAGAAGGACCTACAATGAGCAGTTCTTC TRBD2 19 NA TRBJ2-1 TRBV6-2/TRBV6-3
CASSQTGGLAYEQYF TGCGCCAGCAGCCAGACAGGGGGTCTCGCCTACGAGCAGTACTTC TRBD1 15 few TRBJ2-7 TRBV4-3
CASSEAGAYTF TGTGCCAGCAGTGAAGCGGGGGCATACACCTTC NA 11 NA TRBJ1-2 TRBV2
CASSLASGSHEQFF TGTGCCAGCAGTTTGGCTAGCGGGAGCCATGAGCAGTTCTTC TRBD2 14 NA TRBJ2-1 TRBV6-6